This T cell receptor (beta chain) was obtained from a study of CD8 T cells in Susac syndrome. CD8+ and CD4+ blood T cells underwent TCR beta sequencing. The TEMRA cells underwent FACS enrichment, while the CD8+ and CD4+ T cells underwent negative isolation. Germline CDR1 is SGHTA and CDR2 is FQGTGA. This CDR3 comprises 15 residues. The germline V and J ends were trimmed by 2 bases and 1 base, with 12 bases remaining between them. Reverse transcription of roughly 0.5 to 1 ug RNA used random hexamers. By means of immunoSEQ multiplex PCR, TCR beta CDR3 spanning 54 Vbeta and 13 Jbeta underwent amplification. TCRdb processed the immunoSEQ multiplex PCR reads anew with MiXCR; each CDR3 protein has one entry. The sample carries 250,000 to 300,000 distinct CDR3 sequences, 70% to 90% recorded once.

Sequencing input: CD8+ T cells from PBMCs. V is TRBV7-3 and J is TRBJ2-7; a possible D gene is TRBD2 (6 bases). The TCR comes from a human donor with multiple sclerosis. CDR3 sequence (DNA): TGTGCCAGCAGCTTAGGCGGGAAAAGGTCCTACGAGCAGTACTTC. It yields the protein CASSLGGKRSYEQYF. Based on the CDR3 plus reference TRBV7-3 and TRBJ2-7, the full variable domain is GAGVSQTPSNKVTEKGKYVELRCDPISGHTALYWYRQSLGQGPEFLIYFQGTGAADDSGLPNDRFFAVRPEGSVSTLKIQRTERGDSAVYLCASSLGGKRSYEQYFGPGTRLTVT.